The 14 T cell receptor beta chains presented below share a single source sample, sequenced in a study of blood T cell repertoires in COVID-19. Clones were read by immunoSEQ multiplex PCR, and TCRdb kept only the in-frame ones, dropping some. The sample contains 210,000 or so clones, more than 85% of which appear only once. Sequencing was performed on peripheral blood. All receptors come from a man aged 35-49 years with active or convalescent COVID-19.

The V gene is TRBV4-1, the J gene TRBJ1-1; D gene unclear. Trimming took 5 bases from V and 4 from J, leaving 14 bases between them. The CDR3 totals 14 residues. Germline loops: CDR1 MGHRA, CDR2 YSYEKL. The CDR3 nucleotides read TGCGCCAGCAGCTCCCGGGTTGAGGGCACTGAAGCTTTCTTT. It yields the protein CASSSRVEGTEAFF.

V usage is TRBV6-5 and J usage is TRBJ1-2, with a tentative D call TRBD1 (5 bases). Between the trimmed V and J ends, which lost 6 bases and 8 bases, there was a span of 16 bases. This CDR3 has 13 amino acids. CDR1 MNHEY and CDR2 SVGAGI come from the germline V gene. Here the CDR3 reads CASSSRRGSGYTF. In DNA form, the CDR3 reads TGTGCCAGCAGCTCCAGGAGGGGCAGCGGCTACACCTTC.

This chain links TRBV6-5 with TRBJ1-2; 8 bases fit TRBD1. The CDR3 loop spans 13 amino acids. Germline loops: CDR1 MNHEY, CDR2 SVGAGI. V was clipped by 6 bases and J by 5 bases; unmatched bases: 5. CDR3 DNA: TGTGCCAGCAGAGTCACAGGGGGTTATGGCTACACCTTC. It is translated as CASRVTGGYGYTF.

This chain connects TRBV7-3 to TRBJ1-1; 9 bases are a match to TRBD1. After removal of 5 bases from V and 3 bases from J, the junction contained 4 bases not matched to a gene. Germline V gives CDR1 SGHTA, CDR2 FQGTGA. The CDR3 is 14 amino acids. The CDR3 bases are TGTGCCAGCAGCGGTGGGACAGGGCACACTGAAGCTTTCTTT. Translating it yields CASSGGTGHTEAFF. Based on the CDR3 plus reference TRBV7-3 and TRBJ1-1, the full variable domain is GAGVSQTPSNKVTEKGKYVELRCDPISGHTALYWYRQSLGQGPEFLIYFQGTGAADDSGLPNDRFFAVRPEGSVSTLKIQRTERGDSAVYLCASSGGTGHTEAFFGQGTRLTVV.

This clone came up once. Other nucleotide sequences in the sample specify the same CDR3. The chain has TRBV28 and TRBJ2-2; D gene unclear. Germline V gene data show CDR1 as MDHEN and CDR2 as SYDVKM. Trimming cost V 6 bases and J 3 bases, with 5 bases left between them. The CDR3 consists of 12 residues. The CDR3 region has the DNA TGTGCCAGCAGCTTCTACACCGGGGAGCTGTTTTTT. Its protein is CASSFYTGELFF.

This clone was counted once. The chain couples TRBV5-4 to TRBJ1-1; 7 nucleotides match TRBD1. The J segment lost 4 bases and the V segment lost 2 bases, leaving 8 bases of the junction unmatched. CDR1 and CDR2 (germline): SGHNT, YYREEE (reference sequence). The CDR3 loop spans 15 amino acids. This CDR3 is CASSFGAGGGTEAFF. The CDR3 nucleotides read TGTGCCAGCAGCTTCGGGGCAGGGGGAGGCACTGAAGCTTTCTTT.

The J gene is TRBJ1-5, the V gene TRBV18, with 8 nucleotides matching TRBD1. V was clipped by 3 bases and J by 7 bases; unmatched bases: 2. CDR3 length: 13 residues. CDR1 is KGHSH, CDR2 LQKENI, per germline. As DNA, the CDR3 is TGTGCCAGCTCACCGACAGGGGAGCAGCCCCAGCATTTT. It encodes CASSPTGEQPQHF.

This clone was observed once. V usage is TRBV2 and J usage is TRBJ1-4; the match to TRBD1 covers 9 bases. The V gene end was trimmed by 4 bases and the J gene end by 4 bases; junction bases not matched to a gene: 4. There are 15 residues in the CDR3. The V gene's germline CDR1 is SNHLY and CDR2 FYNNEI. The CDR3 DNA reads as TGTGCCAGCAGTGTTGACAGGGGGGTTAATGAAAAACTGTTTTTT. The encoded protein is CASSVDRGVNEKLFF.

The genes are TRBV5-1 and TRBJ1-4; D not resolved. Germline CDR1 reads SGHRS; CDR2 reads YFSETQ. V lost 6 bases to trimming and J lost 7 bases, with 13 bases between them. CDR3 size: 13 residues. The CDR3 DNA is TGCGCCAGCACCGAGGGCGGGTCTGAAAAACTGTTTTTT. Protein: CASTEGGSEKLFF.

The rearrangement joins TRBV30 to TRBJ1-5; 9 bases are shared with TRBD1. The CDR3 is made up of 14 amino acids. The J segment lost 4 bases and the V segment lost 1 base, leaving 2 bases of the junction unmatched. CDR1 and CDR2 from the germline V gene are GTSNPN and SVGIG (reference sequence). CDR3 nucleotides: TGTGCCTGGAGTGGAGGACAGGGGAATCAGCCCCAGCATTTT. Residues: CAWSGGQGNQPQHF.

The chain combines TRBV6-5 with TRBJ1-3; tentative D call: TRBD1 (5 bases). The CDR3 sequence is 14 residues long. The V and J ends lost 8 bases and 1 base respectively, with 12 bases between them. CDR1 and CDR2 (germline): MNHEY, SVGAGI. CDR3: CASGGDRSGNTIYF. The CDR3 nucleotides read TGTGCCAGCGGGGGGGATCGGTCTGGAAACACCATATATTTT.

This chain uses TRBV10-1 with TRBJ1-1, with 12 bases fitting TRBD1. This CDR3 has 16 residues. Germline values: CDR1 WNHNN, CDR2 SYGVQD (reference sequence). The J segment lost 6 bases and the V segment lost 2 bases, leaving 7 bases of the junction unmatched. CDR3 sequence reads: CASSEVQGQGASEAFF. The DNA of the CDR3 is TGCGCCAGCAGTGAGGTTCAGGGACAGGGGGCGTCTGAAGCTTTCTTT.

This clone showed up just once. The V gene is TRBV5-4, the J gene TRBJ2-2; 7 bases agree with TRBD2. J was trimmed by 1 base and V by 1 base; bases with no gene match: 4. The CDR3 is 16 amino acids. Germline V gives CDR1 SGHNT, CDR2 YYREEE (reference sequence). The CDR3 DNA sequence: TGTGCCAGCAGCTTGTCGGGCGGGGGGAACACCGGGGAGCTGTTTTTT. As protein: CASSLSGGGNTGELFF.

The gene calls are TRBV28 and TRBJ1-6, with 9 bases lining up with TRBD1. CDR1 is MDHEN, CDR2 SYDVKM, per germline. This CDR3 is built from 14 residues. After removal of 6 bases from V and 7 bases from J, the junction contained 4 bases not matched to a gene. The CDR3 loop is CASRSGTGNSPLHF. The CDR3 DNA follows: TGTGCCAGCAGGTCCGGGACAGGGAATTCACCCCTCCACTTT. Full variable domain (outside the CDR3, taken from reference TRBV28 and TRBJ1-6): DVKVTQSSRYLVKRTGEKVFLECVQDMDHENMFWYRQDPGLGLRLIYFSYDVKMKEKGDIPEGYSVSREKKERFSLILESASTNQTSMYLCASRSGTGNSPLHFGNGTRLTVT.